These 5 T cell receptor beta chains share one sample of origin, sequenced in a study of cytomegalovirus exposure and HLA in healthy donors (TCRdb year 2017). Libraries were constructed by the immunoSEQ multiplex PCR assay. A mixture of 60 forward primers for TCR Vbeta segments and 13 reverse primers for TCR Jbeta segments was used in the multiplex PCR. Imported from immuneACCESS, the table was reduced by TCRdb to in-frame sequences with V and J called. These copies leave out some clones; in studies compared against another copy, an unresolved V gene accounts for under half, and the cause of the remainder is not known. In all, the sample holds some 150,000 clones, and 60% to 85% of those were seen once. The ten largest clones add up to 6.5% to 8% of the sample. The material sequenced was PBMCs. These receptors came from a middle-aged woman in good health and CMV-seropositive.

The chain is built from TRBV7-4 and TRBJ2-7, with 9 bases matching TRBD1. This CDR3 comprises 14 residues. Trimming cost V 6 bases and J 3 bases; bases outside gene matches: 6. Germline V gene data show CDR1 as SGHVT and CDR2 as SQSDAQ. The DNA for the CDR3 is TGTGCCAGCAGAGTACAGGACAGGGGCTACGAGCAGTACTTC. This translates into CASRVQDRGYEQYF.

A few counts support this clone. V is TRBV11-3 and J is TRBJ2-2, with D perhaps TRBD2 (5 bases). V was cut by 5 bases and J by 4 bases, with 17 bases left in between. This CDR3 has 16 residues. The germline gives CDR1 SGHNT, CDR2 YENEEA. The CDR3 DNA reads as TGTGCCAGCAGCCCCCAGGCGGGTACGGGCACCGGGGAGCTGTTTTTT. Translation: CASSPQAGTGTGELFF.

The chain joins TRBV6-5 to TRBJ1-1; 7 bases are shared with TRBD1. The length of the CDR3 is 14 residues. Germline trimming cut 7 bases from V and 3 bases from J; bases unmatched to any gene: 8. Germline assignment: CDR1 MNHEY and CDR2 SVGAGI. The CDR3 nucleotides are TGTGCCAGCATACGCGACAGGGTCGACACTGAAGCTTTCTTT. This codes for CASIRDRVDTEAFF.

The chain has TRBV2 and TRBJ2-5, with 7 nucleotides matching TRBD1. The last part of the DNA fits TRBJ2-7 better; the J call may be wrong. Germline V gene lookup returns CDR1 SNHLY and CDR2 FYNNEI. The CDR3 consists of 14 residues. DNA for the CDR3: TGTGCCAGCAGAGACGGGACAGTCTCCTACGAGCAGTACTTC. Residues: CASRDGTVSYEQYF.

This clone came up a few times. The junction and the germline gene differ at one end; a read error may be behind it. J is TRBJ2-7 and V is TRBV7-9; TRBD1 matches 9 bases. CDR1 is SEHNR, CDR2 FQNEAQ, per germline (reference sequence). This CDR3 has 14 residues. CDR3 loop: CSSSFGTGHYEQYF. The CDR3 DNA sequence: TGTTCCAGCAGCTTCGGGACAGGGCACTACGAGCAGTACTTC.